The entry below describes one T cell receptor beta chain. Its binding antigen is unknown. Base qualities are not provided; no much larger clone lies one nucleotide away. The data were taken from a study of CD8+ T cells in alopecia areata (dated by TCRdb to the late 2010s). Some background on the complete study: Treated patients were enrolled in an open-label pilot trial of oral tofacitinib, 5 to 10 mg twice daily, for moderate-to-severe alopecia areata. Patients received tofacitinib for 6 to 18 months and were then followed off drug for 6 months to check for delayed response and recurrence. For the treated patients, the SALT score, which quantifies what percentage of scalp surface area is affected, served as the measure of disease severity. The study used high-throughput TCRbeta sequencing to examine T cell clonal expansion in alopecia areata, in both the C3H/HeJ mouse model and human patients. In humans, TCRbeta sequencing was performed on scalp tissue and on sorted CD4+ and CD8+ peripheral blood T cells from healthy controls and from patients with patchy or totalis/universalis alopecia areata. Tofacitinib-treated patients had biopsies at baseline and at 4 and 24 weeks of treatment, with a later scalp biopsy in several patients. Clonality in the scalp was compared among normal scalp (n=4), patchy alopecia areata scalp (n=8), and alopecia totalis/universalis scalp (n=8). The RNA source kit depended on sample type: the PAXgene miRNA kit for fixed scalp, the miRNeasy kit for PBMCs, and the RNeasy kit for mouse skin. TCRbeta CDR3 regions were amplified by immunoSEQ multiplex PCR with 35 Vbeta forward and 13 Jbeta reverse primers. What the study reported, not specific to this receptor: Compared with normal scalp, lesional scalp had higher clonality and more expanded CD8+ clones, particularly in alopecia totalis/universalis, a pattern that suggests antigenic drive. The treated cohort was small, with a single nonresponder, so links between baseline CD8+ expansion and response need larger studies. Shared TCR sequences between patients were less evident than in mice, which may be partly attributable to HLA diversity in the patient population. Tofacitinib significantly decreased scalp clonality and the number of expanded CD8+ clones among the top 100 scalp clones. Resident alphabeta T cells in normal human skin are also sequenced, complicating scalp TCR repertoire analysis, unlike mouse skin dominated by gammadelta T cells. During tofacitinib treatment, many expanded lesional clones stuck around in both scalp and blood, and this persistence may partly explain why relapse happens after treatment is stopped.

The library was generated by the immunoSEQ multiplex PCR assay. For TCR sequencing, RNA was extracted from every sample and reverse transcribed into cDNA to serve as template. First-strand cDNA was synthesized using SuperScript III with a 2:1 mix of oligo-dT and random hexamers. A synthetic immune receptor repertoire was used to assess amplification bias, and residual bias was removed computationally. Per the source publication's procedure: After raw reads were preprocessed to remove errors, the CDR3 was defined following IMGT conventions as running from the conserved cysteine to phenylalanine. To get clonality, Shannon entropy was normalized by log2 of the number of productive unique TCRs and the result was subtracted from 1. Whether each scalp clone was CD4 or CD8 was inferred by checking scalp TCRbeta sequences against the CD4 and CD8 repertoires from sorted blood. Imported from immuneACCESS, the table was reduced by TCRdb to in-frame sequences with V and J called. These copies leave out some clones; in studies compared against another copy, an unresolved V gene accounts for under half, and the cause of the remainder is not known. V and J calls and clone size are given by that table; D and trimming were obtained from the DNA. The sample records 170,000 or so clones, around three fifths of which are singletons. Approximately 0.91% of the sample rests with the top ten.

The sample's time point label is to be understood as: about 4 weeks on oral tofacitinib. In the paper's terms, the treatment or condition label means: oral pan-JAK inhibitor, 5-10 mg twice daily. From alopecia areata patients, peripheral blood was collected along with lesional scalp punch biopsies. After PBMCs were isolated by density centrifugation and stained for CD3, CD4 and CD8, a FACSAria was used to sort CD4+ and CD8+ T cells. Sequencing used CD4+ T cells sorted from blood, obtained at week 4, from a patient treated with tofacitinib. The receptor was isolated from a human donor with alopecia areata.

The CDR3 protein is CSVGWDSQETQYF. The DNA is TGCAGCGTTGGGTGGGACAGCCAAGAGACCCAGTACTTC. The chain employs TRBV29-1 and TRBJ2-5; 7 junctional bases match TRBD1. The germline V gene supplies CDR1 SQVTM and CDR2 ANQGSEA. V lost 4 bases and J lost 1 base, and the count of bases not matched to a germline gene is 3. The CDR3 has 13 amino acids, counting the end cysteine and phenylalanine. Only the CDR3 part of the read is kept: 39 bases, read in frame from the first base.